A selection of T cell receptor beta chains follows, all from one sample in a study of blood T cells in healthy people across ages. TCRdb redid the calling of the 5' RACE reads with MiXCR, one entry per CDR3 protein. The sample includes 850,000 to 1,000,000 distinct CDR3 sequences, just over 50% of them seen just once. The specimen sequenced was blood. The receptors stem from a woman in her fifties or sixties in good health. Both conserved end residues are part of each CDR3. The D gene is left open where the match is weak. Size tells how often a clone was seen (once, few, many) or the class of an expanded clone, and some rows leave it out.

v_gene,j_gene,abundance,len,d_gene,CDR3nt,CDR3aa
TRBV12-3/TRBV12-4,TRBJ1-1,NA,12,NA,TGTGCCAGCAGCCACCCCAGAAGAGAAGCTTTCTTT,CASSHPRREAFF
TRBV15,TRBJ2-1,few,13,NA,TGTGCCACCAGCAGGGACTATTACAATGAGCAGTTCTTC,CATSRDYYNEQFF
TRBV12-3/TRBV12-4,TRBJ2-5,few,13,NA,TGTGCCAGCAACCGAAATCTGGGGGAGACCCAGTACTTC,CASNRNLGETQYF
TRBV27,TRBJ2-7,NA,12,TRBD1,TGTGCCACCTCGACAGGGGCCAGCGAGCAGTACTTC,CATSTGASEQYF
TRBV9,TRBJ2-1,NA,15,NA,TGTGCCAGCAGCGTTAAAGTGGGAGTGGGCAATGAGCAGTTCTTC,CASSVKVGVGNEQFF
TRBV29-1,TRBJ2-7,NA,18,NA,TGCAGCGTTGAAGAGGAATCCATGGACAGGGCGGGGGAATACGAGCAGTACTTC,CSVEEESMDRAGEYEQYF
TRBV25-1,TRBJ2-5,few,15,NA,TGTGCCAGCAGTGACCGCGTTAGGGGGCAAGAGACCCAGTACTTC,CASSDRVRGQETQYF
TRBV11-2,TRBJ2-1,once,16,TRBD1,TGTGCCAGCAGCTTACTGCTGGGACAGGGGGGGAATGAGCAGTTCTTC,CASSLLLGQGGNEQFF
TRBV10-2,TRBJ2-2,NA,14,NA,TGCGCCAGCAGACCCCCTACCACGGTCGGGGAGCTGTTTTTT,CASRPPTTVGELFF
TRBV6-2/TRBV6-3,TRBJ1-1,once,12,NA,TGTGCCAGCAACCGGTTGAACACTGAAGCTTTCTTT,CASNRLNTEAFF
TRBV11-2,TRBJ2-1,NA,16,NA,TGTGCCAGCAGCTTAGTGGCAGGGGTCCCCTACAATGAGCAGTTCTTC,CASSLVAGVPYNEQFF
TRBV20-1,TRBJ2-1,NA,15,TRBD1,TGCAGTGCTAGAGGGACAGGACACCACATGAATGAGCAGTTCTTC,CSARGTGHHMNEQFF
TRBV20-1,TRBJ2-7,NA,13,TRBD1,TGCAGTGCTGCGGACAGGGTTGGCTACGAGCAGTACTTC,CSAADRVGYEQYF
TRBV2,TRBJ2-3,NA,14,NA,TGTGCCAGCATGCGACAGAGAAGCACAGATACGCAGTATTTT,CASMRQRSTDTQYF
TRBV2,TRBJ2-6,few,16,NA,TGTGCCAGCAGTGTGGCAGGAGACTCTGGGGCCAACGTCCTGACTTTC,CASSVAGDSGANVLTF
TRBV25-1,TRBJ1-2,few,13,NA,TGTGCCAGCAGTGAAGAAGCTAACTATGGCTACACCTTC,CASSEEANYGYTF
TRBV5-1,TRBJ2-3,NA,17,NA,TGCGCCAGCAGCTTGGGTCTCGGGGGAGATAGCACAGATACGCAGTATTTT,CASSLGLGGDSTDTQYF
TRBV29-1,TRBJ2-7,NA,14,NA,TGCAGCGTTGATAGCGGACCTTCCTACAATGAGCAGTACTTC,CSVDSGPSYNEQYF
TRBV15,TRBJ1-4,NA,15,TRBD1,TGCGCCACCAGCAGACCCGGGACAGAGGATGAAAAACTGTTTTTT,CATSRPGTEDEKLFF
TRBV7-9,TRBJ1-2,NA,13,TRBD1,TGTGCCAGCAGCGACCGGGACAGGGATGGCTACACCTTC,CASSDRDRDGYTF
TRBV25-1,TRBJ2-7,once,15,TRBD2,TGTGCCAGCAGTGATATGACTAGCGGATACTACGAGCAGTACTTC,CASSDMTSGYYEQYF
TRBV12-3/TRBV12-4,TRBJ1-1,NA,14,NA,TGTGCCAGCAGTTTCGGGCAGCCGAACACTGAAGCTTTCTTT,CASSFGQPNTEAFF
TRBV12-3/TRBV12-4,TRBJ1-1,few,14,NA,TGTGCCAGCAGTTTTGGGTTGGAAGGCACTGAAGCTTTCTTT,CASSFGLEGTEAFF
TRBV7-9,TRBJ2-1,few,16,TRBD2,TGTGCCAGCAGCTTAGTTGGACTAGCGGGAGGCCGTGAGCAGTTCTTC,CASSLVGLAGGREQFF
TRBV28,TRBJ2-1,NA,12,TRBD2,TGTGCCAGCAGCAAAAATAGCGGGAGTTGGTTCTTC,CASSKNSGSWFF
TRBV6-6,TRBJ2-3,few,14,NA,TGTGCCAGCAGTTACGGAGCTAGCGTAGATACGCAGTATTTT,CASSYGASVDTQYF
TRBV12-3/TRBV12-4,TRBJ1-2,NA,12,NA,TGTGCCAGCAGCCAACAGCAGAATGGCTACACCTTC,CASSQQQNGYTF
TRBV19,TRBJ1-5,once,15,NA,TGTGCCAGTAGTATTGCACGACAGGGCAATCAGCCCCAGCATTTT,CASSIARQGNQPQHF
TRBV5-4,TRBJ2-5,many,12,NA,TGTGCCACATCTCGCAGGGGAGAGACCCAGTACTTC,CATSRRGETQYF
TRBV6-1,TRBJ2-6,NA,15,NA,TGTGCCAGCAGGCAAGACGTAGCTGGGGCCAACGTCCTGACTTTC,CASRQDVAGANVLTF
TRBV2,TRBJ2-4,once,13,TRBD2,TGTGCCAGCAGCGCGACTAGCGGTTACATTCAGTACTTC,CASSATSGYIQYF
TRBV20-1,TRBJ1-6,NA,16,NA,TGCAGTGCTAGAGATTGGTGGGAGGGTATGGGTTCACCCCTCCACTTT,CSARDWWEGMGSPLHF
TRBV3-1,TRBJ2-1,once,18,NA,TGTGCCAGCAGCCAAGATCCGCCCGGGGCGGTGATCAACAATGAGCAGTTCTTC,CASSQDPPGAVINNEQFF
TRBV24-1,TRBJ2-7,NA,16,NA,TGTGCCACCAGTGGGCAGGACCAACGAGGGGGCTACGAGCAGTACTTC,CATSGQDQRGGYEQYF
TRBV13,TRBJ2-1,once,16,NA,TGTGCCAGCAGCTTAAACCCTAGCCAATCCTACAATGAGCAGTTCTTC,CASSLNPSQSYNEQFF
TRBV3-1,TRBJ2-1,NA,16,TRBD2,TGTGCCAGCAGCCAGACTACTAGCGGAACATACAATGAGCAGTTCTTC,CASSQTTSGTYNEQFF
TRBV28,TRBJ2-6,once,16,NA,TGTGCCAGCAGTTTAGGCCAGTACTCTGAGGCCAACGTCCTGACTTTC,CASSLGQYSEANVLTF
TRBV6-1,TRBJ1-1,NA,14,NA,TGTGCCAGCAGTGAGGGTAGCATGAACACTGAAGCTTTCTTT,CASSEGSMNTEAFF
TRBV6-5,TRBJ2-1,NA,16,NA,TGTGCCAGCAGTTACTCAACTGGGCATTACTACAATGAGCAGTTCTTC,CASSYSTGHYYNEQFF
TRBV28,TRBJ1-5,NA,19,TRBD1,TGTGCCAGCAGCCGTTCGACAGGGGCCCTTTACTTTAGCAATCAGCCCCAGCATTTT,CASSRSTGALYFSNQPQHF
TRBV4-2,TRBJ1-1,NA,14,NA,TGTGCCAGCAGCCGAGAGGGACAGAACACTGAAGCTTTCTTT,CASSREGQNTEAFF
TRBV7-9,TRBJ1-2,NA,14,NA,TGTGCCAGCAGCCTACTGGCCAGTCAGTATGGCTACACCTTC,CASSLLASQYGYTF
TRBV20-1,TRBJ1-2,few,11,NA,TGCAGTGCCGATGGGTCTTATGGCTACACCTTC,CSADGSYGYTF
TRBV20-1,TRBJ2-7,few,15,NA,TGCAGTGCTAATTCTCCAGAATTAGGGCGCTACGAGCAGTACTTC,CSANSPELGRYEQYF
TRBV6-2/TRBV6-3,TRBJ2-1,NA,16,TRBD2,TGTGCCAGCAGCCCCGGGGGTAGCGGGAGGTGGAATGAGCAGTTCTTC,CASSPGGSGRWNEQFF
TRBV5-1,TRBJ2-7,few,15,TRBD2,TGCGCCAGCAGCTGGGGGACTAGCGGGAGCTACGAGCAGTACTTC,CASSWGTSGSYEQYF
TRBV28,TRBJ2-3,NA,14,TRBD2,TGTGCCAGCTTAACTAGCGGGAGTGCAGATACGCAGTATTTT,CASLTSGSADTQYF
TRBV5-1,TRBJ2-2,NA,13,NA,TGCGCCAGCAGCTTGGAAAGCGCCGGGGAGCTGTTTTTT,CASSLESAGELFF
TRBV29-1,TRBJ2-1,NA,11,NA,TGCAGCGTTGGAGGTAACAGTGAGCAGTTCTTC,CSVGGNSEQFF
TRBV9,TRBJ1-4,NA,13,NA,TGTGCCAGCAGCGTTTCAGGGGAGGAAAAACTGTTTTTT,CASSVSGEEKLFF
TRBV24-1,TRBJ2-5,NA,12,TRBD1,TGTGCCACCAGCAGGGGGCCGGAGACCCAGTACTTC,CATSRGPETQYF
TRBV29-1,TRBJ2-3,few,19,TRBD2,TGCAGCGTTGAAGAAACGACTAGCGGGAGGCCCGTGGGCACAGATACGCAGTATTTT,CSVEETTSGRPVGTDTQYF
TRBV5-6,TRBJ1-2,NA,15,NA,TGTGCCAGCAGCTTGTCGGGACGGGACGTCGGAGGCTACACCTTC,CASSLSGRDVGGYTF
TRBV29-1,TRBJ2-3,few,12,NA,TGCAGCGTTGGGGTAAACACAGATACGCAGTATTTT,CSVGVNTDTQYF
TRBV12-3/TRBV12-4,TRBJ2-6,few,19,TRBD1,TGTGCCAGCAGTTTGAGGGTCCCGTACAGGGGCTCTGGGGCCAACGTCCTGACTTTC,CASSLRVPYRGSGANVLTF
TRBV7-2,TRBJ2-3,once,16,NA,TGTGCCAGCAGCGATAGAGGGACCTCGAGCACAGATACGCAGTATTTT,CASSDRGTSSTDTQYF
TRBV7-9,TRBJ1-6,NA,14,NA,TGTGCCAGCAGTCCCGGGATCGTGGATTCACCCCTCCACTTT,CASSPGIVDSPLHF
TRBV10-1,TRBJ2-5,NA,13,TRBD1,TGCGCCAGCAGTGAACCCGCAGGGGGAGAGCAGTACTTC,CASSEPAGGEQYF
TRBV9,TRBJ2-7,NA,15,TRBD2,TGTGCCAGCACCCCAGGACTAGCGGACCTCTCCGAGCAGTACTTC,CASTPGLADLSEQYF
TRBV28,TRBJ1-5,NA,15,NA,TGTGCCAGCAAGTCGACAGGTAGGATTAATCAGCCCCAGCATTTT,CASKSTGRINQPQHF